The sequence of this T cell receptor beta chain was determined in a study of PD-1 blockade in classical Hodgkin lymphoma. General observations from the study: Before treatment, TCR diversity in newly diagnosed patients was reportedly lower than in healthy donors. Differences between repertoires have undefined causes, possibly disease activity or prior therapy.

The sample's time point: newly diagnosed, previously untreated cHL patient sample. Acting as the comparison were PBMCs from newly diagnosed, untreated classical Hodgkin lymphoma. As to this clone: Its antigen is unidentified.

The repertoire was sequenced with immunoSEQ multiplex PCR; TCRdb's copy has only in-frame clones and lacks some. Of tens of thousands of clones listed, about 94% are singletons. There are 12 residues in the CDR3. Trimming shortened V by 5 bases and J by 4 bases, and 6 bases separated the two germline ends. Germline V lookup: CDR1 SGHTA, CDR2 FQGNSA. The chain links TRBV7-2 to TRBJ1-3; D is unresolved. The source is a human donor with classical Hodgkin lymphoma. The specimen was peripheral blood mononuclear cells (PBMCs). Here the CDR3 DNA reads TGTGCCAGCAGCCCCCGGGGAAACACCATATATTTT. Protein: CASSPRGNTIYF.